This TCR beta chain appears in the sequencing data of a study of T cell repertoires in cytomegalovirus infection. At the level of the study: It can be stated that public TCR beta signatures indicated CMV infection as well as a matching HLA type.

Study-level points and caveats: CMV-specific TCR beta clonotypes restricted by HLA-C were the ones dominating the ex vivo response.

As concerns this clonotype: As yet, its antigen is unknown.

MiXCR, applied by TCRdb to the reads, yields one record per CDR3 protein. This sample yields around 800,000 distinct CDR3 sequences, of which approximately 32% are seen a single time; over 10% belongs to the top ten. The specimen was cultured CD8+ T cells from PBMCs, collected from culture after CMV antigen stimulation. The TCR originated in a human donor in good health (CMV status not recorded). Some clones in this sample may be carry-over from other donors' samples.

CDR3 loop: CASRATGGPQPEDTQYF. CDR3 sequence (DNA): TGTGCCAGCCGAGCCACGGGGGGCCCGCAGCCTGAAGATACGCAGTATTTT. V gene TRBV3-1 combines with J gene TRBJ2-3; perhaps TRBD2 as D (7 bases). CDR1 and CDR2 from the germline V gene are LGHDT and YNNKEL (reference sequence). Trimming stripped 8 bases from V and 5 bases from J, with 26 bases between. The CDR3 loop spans 17 amino acids.